The 4 T cell receptor beta chains reported below all come from one sample, sequenced in a study of blood T cell repertoires in COVID-19. Libraries were prepared by immunoSEQ multiplex PCR; TCRdb keeps only in-frame clonotypes and omits some of them. The sample has about 120,000 clones; around 79% are singletons. Sequenced: peripheral blood. These receptors originate from a man in his 70s with acute or convalescent COVID-19.

J is TRBJ2-1 and V is TRBV5-1, with TRBD2 as a possible D gene (6 bases). V lost 2 bases and J 5 bases, leaving 20 bases between the germline ends. The length of the CDR3 is 17 residues. Germline V lookup: CDR1 SGHRS, CDR2 YFSETQ. The CDR3 DNA is TGCGCCAGCAGCTTCACGGCCTCGGGAGCGGCCAACAATGAGCAGTTCTTC. It translates to CASSFTASGAANNEQFF.

This clone has just a few counts. This chain connects TRBV29-1 to TRBJ2-3, with 7 positions matching TRBD1. Trimming at V came to 1 base and at J to 4 bases, leaving 8 bases not matched to a gene. Germline V gives CDR1 SQVTM, CDR2 ANQGSEA. This CDR3 region has 15 residues. This CDR3 is CSVEVGQRVADTQYF. In DNA form, the CDR3 reads TGCAGCGTTGAAGTGGGACAGAGGGTTGCAGATACGCAGTATTTT.

The CDR3 DNA reads as TGTGCCAGCAGGCCGACGGCCGGGGGATCGAACACCGGGGAGCTGTTTTTT. Its protein product is CASRPTAGGSNTGELFF. This chain uses TRBV9 with TRBJ2-2; TRBD2 is a possible D gene (6 bases). The V end lost 5 bases, the J end lost 0 bases, and 17 bases lay between the germline ends. Germline lookup yields CDR1 SGDLS and CDR2 YYNGEE. The CDR3 is 17 amino acids.

The chain employs TRBV5-1 and TRBJ1-1; TRBD1 matches 7 bases. V was clipped by 6 bases and J by 1 base; unmatched bases: 3. The CDR3 is made up of 13 amino acids. Germline V gene sequence: CDR1 SGHRS, CDR2 YFSETQ. The CDR3 sequence is CASTGQANTEAFF. The CDR3, as DNA: TGCGCCAGCACAGGACAGGCGAACACTGAAGCTTTCTTT.